This T cell receptor beta chain was sequenced during a study of blood T cell repertoires in COVID-19. For the study at large: T cells, B-cell-depleted T cells, or PBMCs supplied cDNA or gDNA.

V lost 3 bases and J 4 bases, leaving 15 bases between the germline ends. This CDR3 contains 15 residues. The germline gives CDR1 LNHDA, CDR2 SQIVND (reference sequence). Per the authors' pipeline: Reference gene primer amplification yielded estimated nucleated cell counts. The protocol was immunoSEQ multiplex PCR, while the TCRdb copy is restricted to in-frame clones and leaves out a portion. V and J calls and clone size are those listed in that table; D and trimming were worked out from the DNA. Of about 120,000 clones in the sample, 85% are singletons; the top ten hold about a tenth. The gene calls are TRBV19 and TRBJ1-2; D gene ambiguous. The sequence derives from a man aged 80 or over with acute or convalescent COVID-19. Material for sequencing was peripheral blood. DNA of the CDR3: TGTGCCAGTAGTATGGGCCCGGGGTCGGTCTATGGCTACACCTTC. The encoded protein is CASSMGPGSVYGYTF.